These T cell receptor beta chains were read from a single sample in a study of blood T cells in healthy people across ages. TCRdb processed the 5' RACE reads anew with MiXCR; each CDR3 protein has one entry. The sample consists of about 1.5 million distinct CDR3 sequences, approximately 43% of them appearing once. The sample consisted of blood. These receptors all come from a woman aged 18-29 years in good health. Each CDR3 is given with its conserved first and last residue. The order of the fields is D gene, J gene, clone size, V gene, CDR3 DNA, CDR3 protein. D genes are given only for firm matches. Clone size is shown for a subset of rows, as once, few, many or a class of expanded clone.

>-|TRBJ1-5|-|TRBV7-9
TGTGCCAGCAGCTTAGACGTTATCGGTAATCAGCCCCAGCATTTT
CASSLDVIGNQPQHF
>TRBD2|TRBJ2-3|few|TRBV7-2
TGTGCCAGCAGCTTAGGTGGGAGGGGACTGATCACAGATACGCAGTATTTT
CASSLGGRGLITDTQYF
>-|TRBJ1-4|-|TRBV12-3/TRBV12-4
TGTGCCAGCAGGGTACAGGGCCTTAATGAAAAACTGTTTTTT
CASRVQGLNEKLFF
>TRBD1|TRBJ1-1|-|TRBV6-5
TGTGCCAGCAGTCCTATGACAGGGGCTGAAGCTTTCTTT
CASSPMTGAEAFF
>TRBD1|TRBJ1-6|-|TRBV20-1
TGCAGTGCTGGACAGGACTATAATTCACCCCTCCACTTT
CSAGQDYNSPLHF
>-|TRBJ1-2|-|TRBV10-3
TGTGCCATCAGAAAACAGGGATATGGCTACACCTTC
CAIRKQGYGYTF
>-|TRBJ1-5|-|TRBV12-5
TGTACTAGTGGTTTGATGGTGTGGCAGCCCCAGCATTTT
CTSGLMVWQPQHF
>-|TRBJ1-4|few|TRBV7-9
TGTGCCAGCAGCTTTGTTTTTGCTAATGAAAAACTGTTTTTT
CASSFVFANEKLFF
>-|TRBJ2-1|-|TRBV7-9
TGTGCCAGCAGTCCTATCCGGGACTCCCAGCCTGAGCAGTTCTTC
CASSPIRDSQPEQFF
>-|TRBJ1-1|-|TRBV5-1
TGCGCCAGCAGCATAGGACTTTCGAACACTGGAGCTTTCTTT
CASSIGLSNTGAFF
>-|TRBJ2-5|-|TRBV6-2/TRBV6-3
TGTGCCAGCAGTTACTTCGGACAGTCGGAGCAGTACTTC
CASSYFGQSEQYF
>-|TRBJ2-7|few|TRBV11-2
TGTGCCAGCAGCTTGGGGGGCCCCCCCGAGCAGTACTTC
CASSLGGPPEQYF
>-|TRBJ2-7|-|TRBV11-2
TGTGCCAGCATTTCAATTAGCTCCTACGAGCAGTACTTC
CASISISSYEQYF
>TRBD2|TRBJ2-4|-|TRBV28
TGTGCCAGCAGCTCCCCGGGAGGGTTGACCAAAAACATTCAGTACTTC
CASSSPGGLTKNIQYF
>-|TRBJ2-7|-|TRBV20-1
TGCAGTGCTAGACCTCCCAGCAGCTACGAGCAGTACTTC
CSARPPSSYEQYF
>-|TRBJ2-5|-|TRBV18
TGTGCCAGCTCACGCCTACAAGAGACCCAGTACTTC
CASSRLQETQYF
>-|TRBJ2-1|-|TRBV5-6
TGTGCCAGCAGCTTAGGGCTAGCGCGTTTTAATGAGCAGTTCTTC
CASSLGLARFNEQFF
>-|TRBJ2-4|few|TRBV4-2
TGTGCCAGCAGCCAAAGGACGGGGTCCAAAAACATTCAGTACTTC
CASSQRTGSKNIQYF
>-|TRBJ2-2|-|TRBV9
TGTGCCAGCAGCGTGGAAAACTTGAACACCGGGGAGCTGTTTTTT
CASSVENLNTGELFF
>-|TRBJ1-4|-|TRBV10-3
TGTGCCATCAGTGACGGACTTGGTGAAAAACTGTTTTTT
CAISDGLGEKLFF
>-|TRBJ2-7|-|TRBV27
TGTGCCAGCAGTGCTGGACCCATCTCCGAGCAGTACTTC
CASSAGPISEQYF
>TRBD2|TRBJ2-1|few|TRBV20-1
TGCAGTGCTAGAGAGGCCGGGGGGGTCGCCTGCAATGAGCAGTTCTTC
CSAREAGGVACNEQFF
>TRBD1|TRBJ1-4|-|TRBV5-1
TGCGCCAGCAGCTTGGGACAGGGACAAATTTATGAAAAACTGTTTTTT
CASSLGQGQIYEKLFF
>TRBD1|TRBJ2-7|-|TRBV30
TGTGCCTGGAGTCACCGGGGACAGCCCTACGAGCAGTACTTC
CAWSHRGQPYEQYF
>TRBD1|TRBJ1-2|few|TRBV6-5
TGTGCCAGCAGTTGGGACAGGGTCGGCTATGGCTACACCTTC
CASSWDRVGYGYTF
>TRBD1|TRBJ1-2|few|TRBV10-3
TGTGCCATCAGAGGGGACAGGGGTTATGGCTACACCTTC
CAIRGDRGYGYTF